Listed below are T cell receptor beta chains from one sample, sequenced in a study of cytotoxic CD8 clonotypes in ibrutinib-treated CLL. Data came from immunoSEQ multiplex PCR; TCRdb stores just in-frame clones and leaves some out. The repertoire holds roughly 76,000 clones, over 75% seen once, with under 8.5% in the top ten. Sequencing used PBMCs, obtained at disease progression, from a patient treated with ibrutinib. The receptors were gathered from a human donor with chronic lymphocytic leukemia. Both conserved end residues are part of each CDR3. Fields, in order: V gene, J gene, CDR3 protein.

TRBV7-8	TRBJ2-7	CASSLQLAGAEQYF
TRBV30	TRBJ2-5	CAWSPGQVQETQYF
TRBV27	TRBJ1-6	CASSLRAGTGVNSPLHF
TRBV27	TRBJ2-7	CASGSQGYEQYF
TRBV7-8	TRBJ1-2	CASSFRDPKRRLDGYTF
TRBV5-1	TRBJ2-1	CASSRPVYDRGWDNEQFF
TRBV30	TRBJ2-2	CAWSRDRPRNTGELFF
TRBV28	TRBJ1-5	CASSWGDSQHF
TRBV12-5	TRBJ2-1	CASGFTIQGVDEQFF
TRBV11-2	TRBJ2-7	CASSFRLASSYEQYF
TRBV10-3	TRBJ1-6	CAISESGKVSPLHF